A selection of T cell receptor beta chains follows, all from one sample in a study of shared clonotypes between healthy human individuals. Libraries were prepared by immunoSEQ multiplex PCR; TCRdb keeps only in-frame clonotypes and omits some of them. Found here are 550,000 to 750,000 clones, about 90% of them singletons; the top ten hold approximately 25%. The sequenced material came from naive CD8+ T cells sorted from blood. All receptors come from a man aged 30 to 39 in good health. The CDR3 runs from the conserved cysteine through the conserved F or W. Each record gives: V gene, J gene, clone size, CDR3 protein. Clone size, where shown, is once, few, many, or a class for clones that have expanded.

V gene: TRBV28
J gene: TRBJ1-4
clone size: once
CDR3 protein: CASSLPQGAGEKLFF

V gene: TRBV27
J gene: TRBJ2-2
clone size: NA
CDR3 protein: CASSRHPDRPGAGELFF

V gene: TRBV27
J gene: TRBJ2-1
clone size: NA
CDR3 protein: CASSADSPVPLNEQFF

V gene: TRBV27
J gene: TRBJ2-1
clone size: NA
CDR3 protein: CASSTSTGTRDNEQFF

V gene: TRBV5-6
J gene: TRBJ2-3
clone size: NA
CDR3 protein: CASSLGTGRSHTDTQYF

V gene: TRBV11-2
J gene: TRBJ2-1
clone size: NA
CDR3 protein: CASRRGGGSYNEQFF

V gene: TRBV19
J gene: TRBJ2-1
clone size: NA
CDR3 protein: CASSPSSGNNEQFF

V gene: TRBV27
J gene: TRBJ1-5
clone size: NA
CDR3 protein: CASSPGQGNQPQHF

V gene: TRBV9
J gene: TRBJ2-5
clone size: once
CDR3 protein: CASSAGSETQYF

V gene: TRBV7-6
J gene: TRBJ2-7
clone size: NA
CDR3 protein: CASSPKVGTGVYEQYF

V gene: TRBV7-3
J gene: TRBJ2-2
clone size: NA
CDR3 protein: CASSLYGSSGELFF

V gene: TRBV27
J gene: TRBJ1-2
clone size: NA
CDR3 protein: CASSPGGPFYGYTF

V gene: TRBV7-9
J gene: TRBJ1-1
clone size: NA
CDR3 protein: CASSLLPDRQGEAFF

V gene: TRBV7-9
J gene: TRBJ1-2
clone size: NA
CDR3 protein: CASSLSTTGQAEGYTF

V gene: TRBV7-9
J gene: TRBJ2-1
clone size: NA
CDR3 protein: CASSFLRPEQFF

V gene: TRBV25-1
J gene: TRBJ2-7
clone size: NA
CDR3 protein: CASSTGTSGEQYF

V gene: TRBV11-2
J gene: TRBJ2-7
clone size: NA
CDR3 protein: CASSLVPGTYEQYF

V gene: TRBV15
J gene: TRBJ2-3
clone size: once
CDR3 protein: CATSRKREGVTDTQYF

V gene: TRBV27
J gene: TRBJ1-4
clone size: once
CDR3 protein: CASSFLGGRGGEKLFF

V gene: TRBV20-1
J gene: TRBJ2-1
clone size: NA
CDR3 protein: CSATPPNEQFF

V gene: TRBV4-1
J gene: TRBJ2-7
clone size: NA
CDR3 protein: CASSQDYLEQYF

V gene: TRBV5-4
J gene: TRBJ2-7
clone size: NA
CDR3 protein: CASSLWTGADVVQYF

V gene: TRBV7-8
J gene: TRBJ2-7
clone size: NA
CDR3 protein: CASSSPGQGSGEQYF

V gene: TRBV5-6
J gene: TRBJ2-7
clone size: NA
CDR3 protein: CASSLNGRRSYEQYF

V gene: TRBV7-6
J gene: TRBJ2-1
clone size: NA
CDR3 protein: CASRRWGQSYNEQFF

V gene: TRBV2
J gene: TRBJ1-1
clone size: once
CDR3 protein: CASSEGQGVDEAFF

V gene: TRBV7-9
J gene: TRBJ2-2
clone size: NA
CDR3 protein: CASSLFGTVETGELFF

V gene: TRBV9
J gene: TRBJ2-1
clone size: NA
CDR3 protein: CASSPGRTSGNGFYNEQFF

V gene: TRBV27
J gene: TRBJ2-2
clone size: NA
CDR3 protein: CASTRSLAGLNTGELFF

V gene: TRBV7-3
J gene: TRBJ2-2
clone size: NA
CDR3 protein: CAAGDQNTGELFF

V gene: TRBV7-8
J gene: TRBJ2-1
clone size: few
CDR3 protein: CASSLEGRGYWHNEQFF

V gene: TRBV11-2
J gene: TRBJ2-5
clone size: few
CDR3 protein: CASSQDRGRETQYF

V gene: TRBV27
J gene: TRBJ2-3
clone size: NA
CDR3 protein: CASSTYTDTQYF

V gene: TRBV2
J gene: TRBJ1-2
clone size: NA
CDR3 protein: CASGTGRYGYTF

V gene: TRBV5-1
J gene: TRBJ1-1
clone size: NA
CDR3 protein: CASTSGGPNTEAFF

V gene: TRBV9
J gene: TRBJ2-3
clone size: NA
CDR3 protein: CASSVAIAEPTDTQYF

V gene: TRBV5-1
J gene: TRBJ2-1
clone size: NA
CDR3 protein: CASSTVPGQGPYNEQFF

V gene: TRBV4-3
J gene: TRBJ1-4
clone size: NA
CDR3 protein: CASSHDRGGEKLFF

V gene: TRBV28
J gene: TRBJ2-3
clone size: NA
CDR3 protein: CASSLSLITDTQYF

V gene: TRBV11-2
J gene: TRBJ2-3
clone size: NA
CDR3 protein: CASSLEASGRFDTQYF

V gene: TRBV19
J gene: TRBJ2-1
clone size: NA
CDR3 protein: CASSTYRETYNEQFF

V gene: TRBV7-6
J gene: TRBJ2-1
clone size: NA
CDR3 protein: CASSLVLPPNEQFF